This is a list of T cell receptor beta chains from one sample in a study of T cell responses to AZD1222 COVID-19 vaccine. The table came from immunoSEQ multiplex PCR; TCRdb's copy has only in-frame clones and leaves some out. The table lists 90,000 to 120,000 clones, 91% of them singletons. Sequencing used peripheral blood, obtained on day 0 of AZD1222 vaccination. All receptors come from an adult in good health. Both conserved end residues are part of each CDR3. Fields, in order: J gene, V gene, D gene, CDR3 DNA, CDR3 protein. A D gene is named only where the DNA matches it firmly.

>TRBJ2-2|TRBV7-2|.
TGTGCCAGCAGCTCTCCGGCAGGGGAGAACACCGGGGAGCTGTTTTTT
CASSSPAGENTGELFF
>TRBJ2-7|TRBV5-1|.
TGCGCCAGCAGCTTGGGTTCTCAGGAGCCCGAGCAGTACTTC
CASSLGSQEPEQYF
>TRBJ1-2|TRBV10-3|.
TGTGCCACCCGAGAGGATGGGGGCGGCTATGGCTACACCTTC
CATREDGGGYGYTF
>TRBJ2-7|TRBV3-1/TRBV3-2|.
TGTGCCAGCAGCCACCCCGGGCAGTACTTC
CASSHPGQYF
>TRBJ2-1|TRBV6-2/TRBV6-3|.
TGTGCCAGCAGTTATAGGACTGGGAGAGGATCCTACAATGAGCAGTTCTTC
CASSYRTGRGSYNEQFF
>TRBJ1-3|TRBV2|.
TGTGCCAGCACCTGGGCAGGTTCCCGAAACACCATATATTTT
CASTWAGSRNTIYF
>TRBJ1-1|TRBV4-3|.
TGCGCCAGCAGCCAAAGGGCCCTTCGAGGGGGGGGTGAAGCTTTCTTT
CASSQRALRGGGEAFF
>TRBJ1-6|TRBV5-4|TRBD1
TGTGCCAGCAGCTGGGGGACAGGGGGTAACTATAATTCACCCCTCCACTTT
CASSWGTGGNYNSPLHF
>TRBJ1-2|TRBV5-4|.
TGTGCCAGCAGCGCCGCGAGGGCCCCAACTAACTATGGCTACACCTTC
CASSAARAPTNYGYTF
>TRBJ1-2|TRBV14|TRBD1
TGTGCCAGCAGCCAACTACATAGACCAGACAGGGATGGCTACACCTTC
CASSQLHRPDRDGYTF
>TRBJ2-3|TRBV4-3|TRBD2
TGCGCCAGCAGCCAAGATACTAGCGGGGATACGCAGTATTTT
CASSQDTSGDTQYF
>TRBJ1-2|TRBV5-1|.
TGCGCCAGCAGCTCGACGAGCGTACGATCCTATGGCTACACCTTC
CASSSTSVRSYGYTF
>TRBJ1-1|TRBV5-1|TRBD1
TGCGCCAGCAGCTGGGGACGCAGGGGGCGCGGAGCTTTCTTT
CASSWGRRGRGAFF
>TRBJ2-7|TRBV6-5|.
TGTGCCAGCAGTTATTCCGTTTTAGACGAGCAGTACTTC
CASSYSVLDEQYF
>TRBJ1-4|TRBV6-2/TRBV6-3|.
TGTGCCAGCAGTTACTCATCAAAACCCGAAGAAAAACTGTTTTTT
CASSYSSKPEEKLFF
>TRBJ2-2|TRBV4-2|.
TGTGCCAGCAGCCACACTAGCCTAACGAACACCGGGGAGCTGTTTTTT
CASSHTSLTNTGELFF
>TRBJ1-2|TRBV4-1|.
TGCGCCAGCAGCCAAGTCGGGATTGGTGGCTACACCTTC
CASSQVGIGGYTF
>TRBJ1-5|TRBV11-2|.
TGTGCCAGCAGCTTAGGACCCGAGCAGCCCCAGCATTTT
CASSLGPEQPQHF
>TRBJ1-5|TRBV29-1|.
TGCAGCGTTTCCCAGGGGCATAGCAATCAGCCCCAGCATTTT
CSVSQGHSNQPQHF
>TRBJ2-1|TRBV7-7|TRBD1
TGTGCCAGCAGCTTAGTGGGACAGGGAGGTGAGCAGTTCTTC
CASSLVGQGGEQFF
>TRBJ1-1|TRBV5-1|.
TGCGCCAGCAGCTCCCTAACGTCACAGAGGATGGGGAACACTGAAGCTTTCTTT
CASSSLTSQRMGNTEAFF
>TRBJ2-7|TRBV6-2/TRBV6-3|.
TGTGCCAGCAGTTACCGCCGGACACTAAGCTCCTACGAGCAGTACTTC
CASSYRRTLSSYEQYF
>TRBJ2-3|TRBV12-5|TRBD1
TGTGCTAGTGGACCCACGGGACAGAGCACAGATACGCAGTATTTT
CASGPTGQSTDTQYF
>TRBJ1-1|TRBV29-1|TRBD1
TGCAGCTTTTCCGGGACAGGTGATTTCTTGAACACTGAAGCTTTCTTT
CSFSGTGDFLNTEAFF